This T cell receptor (beta chain) was found in a study of blood T cell repertoires in COVID-19. Overall study: Researchers got acute and convalescent COVID-19 samples from the United States, Italy and Spain. PBMCs, B-cell-depleted T cells, or T cells provided the cDNA or gDNA that made up the material.

Trimming pared 3 bases from V and 2 bases from J, leaving 12 bases between. The CDR3 spans 15 residues. From germline, CDR1 is SGHTA and CDR2 FQGNSA. Source study methods: Researchers report that nucleated cell counts were estimated from reference gene primer amplification. Profiling relied on immunoSEQ multiplex PCR, and the TCRdb table lists in-frame clones only, not all of them. That table gives V, J and clone size, and the DNA gave D and trimming. The table includes under 200,000 clones, about 74% detected once. Sequenced: peripheral blood. The chain combines TRBV7-2 with TRBJ2-3; D possibly corresponds to TRBD2 (5 bases). This TCR came from an elderly woman with acute or convalescent COVID-19. The CDR3: CASSLGADLTDTQYF. CDR3 DNA sequence: TGTGCCAGCAGCTTGGGAGCGGACCTCACAGATACGCAGTATTTT.